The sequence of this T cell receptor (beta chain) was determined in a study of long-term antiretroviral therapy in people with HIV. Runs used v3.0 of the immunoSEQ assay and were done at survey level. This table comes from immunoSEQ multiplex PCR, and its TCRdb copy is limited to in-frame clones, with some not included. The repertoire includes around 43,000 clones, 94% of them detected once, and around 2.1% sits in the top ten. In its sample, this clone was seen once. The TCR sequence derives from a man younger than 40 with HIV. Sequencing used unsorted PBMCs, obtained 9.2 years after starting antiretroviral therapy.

The CDR3 DNA sequence: TGTGCCAGCAGTTTATGGGGGATGAGCCAAGAGACCCAGTACTTC. This gives the protein CASSLWGMSQETQYF. This chain links TRBV27 with TRBJ2-5; D is perhaps TRBD1 or TRBD2 (5 bases each). There are 15 residues in the CDR3. The germline V gene encodes CDR1 MNHEY and CDR2 SMNVEV (reference sequence). Deletions cut 1 base from V and 1 base from J, with 10 bases between.